These 30 T cell receptor beta chains came from one sample sequenced in a study of blood T cells in healthy people across ages. Using a J-beta primer mix together with a sample-barcoded 5' primer, a second PCR was run for roughly 7 to 11 cycles. MiXCR was run by TCRdb on the 5' RACE reads, yielding one entry per CDR3 protein. The profile shows under 2 million distinct CDR3 sequences, about 31% of them singletons. The sample consisted of blood. All receptors come from a woman in her thirties in good health.

The J gene is TRBJ2-7, the V gene TRBV29-1, with D maybe TRBD2 (5 bases). The V and J ends lost 6 bases and 2 bases respectively, with 11 bases between them. The germline CDR1 and CDR2 sequences are SQVTM and ANQGSEA. This CDR3 is built from 12 residues. The CDR3 DNA reads as TGCAGCGTCATGACTAACGCCTACGAGCAGTACTTC. It encodes CSVMTNAYEQYF.

This rearrangement joins TRBV2 to TRBJ1-5; tentative D call: TRBD1 (6 bases). The CDR3 totals 15 residues. Germline lookup yields CDR1 SNHLY and CDR2 FYNNEI. V was cut by 1 base and J by 7 bases, with 14 bases left in between. CDR3 amino acids: CASSEVITGRQPQHF. The CDR3 nucleotides read TGTGCCAGCAGTGAAGTAATCACAGGGAGGCAGCCCCAGCATTTT.

The chain employs TRBV2 and TRBJ2-7; D gene uncertain. Germline lookup yields CDR1 SNHLY and CDR2 FYNNEI. The V end lost 7 bases, the J end lost 1 base, and 5 bases lay between the germline ends. CDR3 size: 11 residues. The CDR3 DNA reads as TGTGCCAGCAAGGAGTCCTACGAGCAGTACTTC. It translates to CASKESYEQYF.

The chain has TRBV19 and TRBJ2-1; the match to TRBD2 covers 14 bases. The germline gives CDR1 LNHDA, CDR2 SQIVND (reference sequence). V lost 5 bases to trimming and J lost 6 bases; unmatched junction nucleotides: 3. The CDR3 covers 15 residues. In DNA, the CDR3 is TGTGCCAGTAGTGCGACTAGCGGGGGGGCCAATGAGCAGTTCTTC. Translation: CASSATSGGANEQFF.

The chain uses TRBV6-2 or TRBV6-3 and TRBJ1-1; D gene uncertain. Germline V lookup: CDR1 MNHEY, CDR2 SVGEGT. This CDR3 has 15 residues. Trimming removed 0 bases at V and 0 bases at J, with 8 bases between. The CDR3, as DNA: TGTGCCAGCAGTTACTCTGTCCTAATGAACACTGAAGCTTTCTTT. This codes for CASSYSVLMNTEAFF.

V usage is TRBV3-1 and J usage is TRBJ2-1, with unresolved D. The CDR3 spans 13 residues. V lost 1 base and J 9 bases, leaving 10 bases between the germline ends. The germline CDR1 and CDR2 sequences are LGHDT and YNNKEL (reference sequence). CDR3 sequence (DNA): TGTGCCAGCAGCCAAGGGCTTGTAAGTGAGCAGTTCTTC. This translates into CASSQGLVSEQFF.

The chain has TRBV10-3 and TRBJ2-1, with 7 bases that match TRBD2. CDR3 size: 15 residues. The V segment lost 7 bases and the J segment 6 bases; nucleotides outside the gene matches: 12. The germline V gene encodes CDR1 ENHRY and CDR2 SYGVKD. CDR3 loop: CAIKPGGLPANEQFF. CDR3 DNA sequence: TGTGCCATCAAGCCGGGGGGTTTGCCGGCCAATGAGCAGTTCTTC.

This chain joins TRBV10-3 and TRBJ2-3; TRBD2 matches 7 bases. There are 15 residues in the CDR3. The germline CDR1 and CDR2 sequences are ENHRY and SYGVKD. The V segment lost 3 bases and the J segment 1 base; nucleotides outside the gene matches: 4. In nucleotides, the CDR3 is TGTGCCATCAGTGACCTAGCGGTTGGCACAGATACGCAGTATTTT. Its translation: CAISDLAVGTDTQYF.

This rearrangement joins TRBV12-5 to TRBJ1-1, with TRBD1 matching 9 bases. The J segment lost 6 bases and the V segment lost 0 bases, leaving 8 bases of the junction unmatched. Germline CDR1 reads LGHNT; CDR2 reads FRNRAP. This CDR3 comprises 16 residues. CDR3 DNA: TGTGCTAGTGGTTTGGTACTAGACAGGGGGTACGCTGAAGCTTTCTTT. The encoded protein is CASGLVLDRGYAEAFF.

This clonotype has ten or more counts. The chain combines TRBV6-1 with TRBJ2-7, with D possibly being TRBD2 (6 bases). This CDR3 is built from 12 residues. Germline V gene sequence: CDR1 MNHNS, CDR2 SASEGT. Trimming left V 6 bases short and J 4 bases short, with 10 bases between. The CDR3 protein is CASRGDFYEQYF. The CDR3 DNA sequence: TGTGCCAGCAGGGGGGACTTTTACGAGCAGTACTTC.

This clonotype showed up just a few times. The rearrangement joins TRBV7-3 to TRBJ2-1; D is uncertain. Germline V gives CDR1 SGHTA, CDR2 FQGTGA. Trimming took 2 bases from V and 5 from J, leaving 10 bases between them. CDR3 length equals 14 residues. Here the CDR3 reads CASSLDYLNNEQFF. The CDR3 nucleotides read TGTGCCAGCAGCTTAGATTACCTGAACAATGAGCAGTTCTTC.

The rearrangement links TRBV25-1 to TRBJ2-5, with 11 bases aligning to TRBD2. This CDR3 is 15 amino acids long. V dropped 4 bases and J dropped 5; count of bases not matched to a gene: 6. CDR1 MGHDK and CDR2 SYGVNS come from the germline V gene. The CDR3 sequence is CASSGLAGGGETQYF. In DNA form, the CDR3 reads TGTGCCAGCAGTGGGCTAGCGGGAGGTGGCGAGACCCAGTACTTC.

This clonotype has just a few counts. The chain employs TRBV20-1 and TRBJ2-1, with TRBD2 matching 9 bases. The CDR3 is 16 amino acids. Germline CDR1 is DFQATT and CDR2 is SNEGSKA (reference sequence). Trimming at V came to 6 bases and at J to 1 base, leaving 10 bases not matched to a gene. The CDR3 DNA is TGCAGTGCCCCAGGCGGGAGGGCCGGTTCCTACAATGAGCAGTTCTTC. This encodes CSAPGGRAGSYNEQFF.

This clonotype was found a few times. J is TRBJ2-7 and V is TRBV4-1, with unresolved D. CDR1 is MGHRA and CDR2 is YSYEKL in the germline V gene. CDR3 size: 18 residues. V lost 0 bases to trimming and J lost 2 bases, with 20 bases between them. The CDR3 sequence is CASSQEVSVRPQTYEQYF. The CDR3 DNA reads as TGCGCCAGCAGCCAAGAAGTAAGCGTGCGCCCCCAGACCTACGAGCAGTACTTC.

This clonotype occurred a few times. In DNA form, the CDR3 reads TGTGCCAGCGGCTCCCCGGGCGGTTCCAATGAGCAGTTCTTC. This gives the protein CASGSPGGSNEQFF. The genes are TRBV7-9 and TRBJ2-1, with D unclear. CDR3 length equals 14 residues. In germline, CDR1 is SEHNR, CDR2 FQNEAQ (reference sequence). Trimming removed 8 bases at V and 6 bases at J, with 17 bases between.

In this sample, this clonotype turned up many times. The rearrangement joins TRBV7-2 to TRBJ2-4; perhaps D is TRBD1 or TRBD2 (5 bases each). V was cut by 3 bases and J by 8 bases, with 14 bases left in between. Germline CDR1 and CDR2: SGHTA and FQGNSA. This CDR3 contains 14 residues. In DNA form, the CDR3 reads TGTGCCAGCAGCTTCGGACTTAAAGGGGACATTCAGTACTTC. This codes for CASSFGLKGDIQYF.

This chain links TRBV5-1 with TRBJ2-1; D is possibly TRBD2 (7 bases). There are 15 residues in the CDR3. Trimming removed 1 base from V and 6 bases from J, with 14 bases in between. Germline values: CDR1 SGHRS, CDR2 YFSETQ. For the CDR3, the DNA is TGCGCCAGCAGCTTGTTAGGCGGGGGCGGCAATGAGCAGTTCTTC. It translates to CASSLLGGGGNEQFF.

This clonotype was counted many times. J is TRBJ2-7 and V is TRBV20-1; D not certain. The CDR3 length is 12 residues. Germline V gene lookup returns CDR1 DFQATT and CDR2 SNEGSKA (reference sequence). V was clipped by 4 bases and J by 1 base, with 8 bases between them. CDR3 bases: TGCAGTGCTACCGACGGATCCTACGAGCAGTACTTC. Protein: CSATDGSYEQYF.

The chain carries TRBV20-1 and TRBJ2-1, with 12 bases lining up with TRBD2. Looked up from germline, CDR1 is DFQATT and CDR2 is SNEGSKA (reference sequence). The length of the CDR3 is 15 residues. The V segment lost 3 bases and the J segment 8 bases; nucleotides outside the gene matches: 8. In DNA form, the CDR3 reads TGCAGTGCTAGGAAAAGGGGACTAGCGGGTTATGAGCAGTTCTTC. It translates to CSARKRGLAGYEQFF.

In its sample, this clonotype was seen a few times. J is TRBJ2-6 and V is TRBV27, with 15 nucleotides matching TRBD2. Germline V gene data show CDR1 as MNHEY and CDR2 as SMNVEV (reference sequence). V gave up 3 bases and J gave up 2 bases; unmatched junction bases: 5. The CDR3 extends over 19 amino acids. CDR3 bases: TGTGCCAGCAGTTTTGGACTAGCGGGAGGGCCTACTGGGGCCAACGTCCTGACTTTC. It translates to CASSFGLAGGPTGANVLTF. Drawing the rest from reference TRBV27 and TRBJ2-6, the complete variable domain is EAQVTQNPRYLITVTGKKLTVTCSQNMNHEYMSWYRQDPGLGLRQIYYSMNVEVTDKGDVPEGYKVSRKEKRNFPLILESPSPNQTSLYFCASSFGLAGGPTGANVLTFGAGSRLTVL.

This sequence joins TRBV7-6 and TRBJ2-5, with D unresolved. This CDR3 is 14 amino acids long. V lost 5 bases and J lost 5, with 15 bases in between. CDR1 SGHVS and CDR2 FNYEAQ come from the germline V gene. Written as DNA, the CDR3 is TGTGCCAGCAGCCTCTGGTCCGGGTCTGAGACCCAGTACTTC. Amino acids: CASSLWSGSETQYF.

This clonotype has a handful of counts. V is TRBV19 and J is TRBJ2-1; D call uncertain. V was shortened by 4 bases and J by 0 bases, with 10 bases between the two germline ends. Germline V gives CDR1 LNHDA, CDR2 SQIVND (reference sequence). There are 15 residues in the CDR3. The CDR3 DNA follows: TGTGCCAGTAGTAACGCGTTCAGCTCCTACAATGAGCAGTTCTTC. Translated: CASSNAFSSYNEQFF.

This clonotype was picked up a small number of times. The chain carries TRBV27 and TRBJ2-1, with a possible D match to TRBD2 (7 bases). The CDR3 spans 13 residues. CDR1 and CDR2 from the germline V gene are MNHEY and SMNVEV (reference sequence). The V end was cut by 11 bases, the J end by 9 bases, with 20 bases between. The CDR3 is CAGKKGGNTEQFF. For the CDR3, the DNA is TGTGCCGGCAAAAAGGGGGGGAACACTGAGCAGTTCTTC.

This clonotype turned up a few times. At one boundary the junction diverges from the germline segment, which might be a read error. This chain connects TRBV12-3 or TRBV12-4 to TRBJ2-3; tentative D call: TRBD2 (5 bases). This CDR3 comprises 13 residues. CDR3 sequence: CASSPGGSDAQYF. The CDR3, as DNA: TGTGCCAGCAGCCCCGGCGGGTCAGATGCGCAGTATTTT.

V is TRBV7-9 and J is TRBJ2-7; tentatively, D is TRBD1 (6 bases). The CDR3 sequence is 15 residues long. Deletions cut 2 bases from V and 4 bases from J, with 15 bases between. CDR1 is SEHNR and CDR2 is FQNEAQ in the germline V gene (reference sequence). CDR3 loop: CASSLRPKGVYEQYF. CDR3 nucleotides: TGTGCCAGCAGCTTAAGACCTAAGGGGGTATACGAGCAGTACTTC.

This sequence joins TRBV9 and TRBJ1-2, with TRBD1 as a possible D gene (6 bases). This CDR3 comprises 15 residues. Germline-derived CDR1 and CDR2 are SGDLS and YYNGEE. The V and J ends lost 4 bases and 4 bases respectively, with 17 bases between them. CDR3 DNA: TGTGCCAGCAGCCCAGGGGACGGCTCTCTCTATGGCTACACCTTC. It specifies CASSPGDGSLYGYTF.

The chain combines TRBV27 with TRBJ1-1; D ambiguous. Germline V gives CDR1 MNHEY, CDR2 SMNVEV (reference sequence). V lost 6 bases, J lost 7 bases, and 15 bases lay in between. The CDR3 length is 13 residues. The CDR3 nucleotides are TGTGCCAGCAGGTCTCGGCCATTGGATGAAGCTTTCTTT. Protein sequence: CASRSRPLDEAFF.

The chain carries TRBV11-2 and TRBJ2-7; 13 bases are a match to TRBD2. This CDR3 contains 19 residues. The V and J ends lost 4 bases and 2 bases, in that order; junction bases with no gene match: 14. Germline-derived CDR1 and CDR2 are SGHAT and FQNNGV. DNA of the CDR3: TGTGCCAGCAGCTCCCAGAGGACTAGCGGGAGAAGGGGGCCCTACGAGCAGTACTTC. Its translation: CASSSQRTSGRRGPYEQYF.

J is TRBJ2-4 and V is TRBV12-3 or TRBV12-4, with D perhaps TRBD1 (5 bases). The CDR3 runs 16 residues. V dropped 5 bases and J dropped 4 bases, with 18 bases sitting between them. The CDR3 DNA reads as TGTGCCAGCAGTCCTGGGGCTAAGGATCTTAAAAACATTCAGTACTTC. This encodes CASSPGAKDLKNIQYF.

A few counts support this clonotype. V usage is TRBV5-1 and J usage is TRBJ1-1, with a tentative D call TRBD1 (5 bases). The V gene lost 4 bases and the J gene lost 2 bases, with 12 bases spanning the gap. The germline V gene encodes CDR1 SGHRS and CDR2 YFSETQ. The CDR3 totals 14 residues. The CDR3 reads CASSGWDRNTEAFF. As DNA, the CDR3 is TGCGCCAGCAGCGGATGGGACCGAAACACTGAAGCTTTCTTT.